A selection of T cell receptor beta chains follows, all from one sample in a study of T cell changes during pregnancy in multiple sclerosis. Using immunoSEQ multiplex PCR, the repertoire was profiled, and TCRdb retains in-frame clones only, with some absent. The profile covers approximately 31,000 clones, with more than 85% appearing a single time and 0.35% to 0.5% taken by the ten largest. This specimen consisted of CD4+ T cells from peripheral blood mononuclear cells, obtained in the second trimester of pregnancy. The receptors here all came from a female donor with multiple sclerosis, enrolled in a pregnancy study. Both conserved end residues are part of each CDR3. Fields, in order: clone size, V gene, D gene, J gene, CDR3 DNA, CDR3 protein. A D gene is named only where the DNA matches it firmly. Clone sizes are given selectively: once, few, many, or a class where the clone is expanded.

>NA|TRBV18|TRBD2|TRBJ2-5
TGTGCCAGCTCACCTCGGACTAGAGGAGAGACCCAGTACTTC
CASSPRTRGETQYF
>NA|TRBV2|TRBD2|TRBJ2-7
TGTGCCAGCAGGGTATTAGCGGGAGGTTACGAGCAGTACTTC
CASRVLAGGYEQYF
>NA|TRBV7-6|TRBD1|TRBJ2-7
TGTGCCAGCAGCAAGGGACAGGGAATCTACGAGCAGTACTTC
CASSKGQGIYEQYF
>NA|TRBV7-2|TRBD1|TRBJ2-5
TGTGCCAGCAGCTTAGGGGCAGGGGGTTCGGAGACCCAGTACTTC
CASSLGAGGSETQYF
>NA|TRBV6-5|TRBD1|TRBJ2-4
TGTGCCAGCAGTTACGACAGGGGGGCAACAAACATTCAGTACTTC
CASSYDRGATNIQYF
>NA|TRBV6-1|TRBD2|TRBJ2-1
TGTGCCAGCAGCGCCGGGACTAGCGGGATTATGGAGCAGTTCTTC
CASSAGTSGIMEQFF
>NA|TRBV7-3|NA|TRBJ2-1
TGTGCCAGCAGCGCTCAACTAGCCGTTCAATCCTACAATGAGCAGTTCTTC
CASSAQLAVQSYNEQFF
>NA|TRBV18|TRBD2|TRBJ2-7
TGTGCCAGCTCACCAGGTACTAGCGGAACCTACGAGCAGTACTTC
CASSPGTSGTYEQYF
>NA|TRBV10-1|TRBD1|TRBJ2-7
TGCGCCAGCAGACCAGACAGGGTGGCTCTCTACGAGCAGTACTTC
CASRPDRVALYEQYF
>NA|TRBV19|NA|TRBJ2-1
TGTGCCACCTCAAAGAGTCCCACTTACAATGAGCAGTTCTTC
CATSKSPTYNEQFF
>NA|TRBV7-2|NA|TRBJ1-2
TGTGCCAGCAGCTTAAGCCCCTTTGTGCGGCTCTATGGCTACACCTTC
CASSLSPFVRLYGYTF
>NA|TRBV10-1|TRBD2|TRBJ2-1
TGCGCCACCTTAGCGGGAGGTGACAATGAGCAGTTCTTC
CATLAGGDNEQFF
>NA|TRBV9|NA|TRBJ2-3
TGTGCCAGCAGCGTAGTTCCGGGTCCAGATACGCAGTATTTT
CASSVVPGPDTQYF
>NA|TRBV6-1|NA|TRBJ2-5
TGTGCCAGCAGTGACGTGGGGGCTCCCCAAGAGACCCAGTACTTC
CASSDVGAPQETQYF
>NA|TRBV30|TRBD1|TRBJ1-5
TGTGCCTGGGGACAGGGGCCCAATCAGCCCCAGCATTTT
CAWGQGPNQPQHF
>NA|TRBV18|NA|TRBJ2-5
TGTGCCAGCTCACCACCAGGGGTACCCCCACAAGAGACCCAGTACTTC
CASSPPGVPPQETQYF
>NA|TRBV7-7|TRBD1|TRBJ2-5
TGTGCCAGCAGCCGACAGGGGGTGGGAGAGACCCAGTACTTC
CASSRQGVGETQYF
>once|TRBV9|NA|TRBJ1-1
TGTGCCAGCAGCGTAGCGGGGGGCGGGCCCTACACTGAAGCTTTCTTT
CASSVAGGGPYTEAFF